A single sample is the source of the 14 T cell receptor beta chains below, sequenced in a study of T cells in Graves' hyperthyroidism and ophthalmopathy. Researchers took RNA transcripts and amplified the TCR beta CDR3 regions from them. Primed by the HTBI set, a first-round RT-PCR was run on the TCR CDR3. TCRdb re-called the multiplex PCR reads with MiXCR, one entry per CDR3 protein. Of around 400,000 distinct CDR3 sequences listed, 25% are singletons. Specimen: blood. The receptors were gathered from a man between 45 and 60 years old with Graves' hyperthyroidism.

This clonotype was seen many times. In DNA form, the CDR3 reads TGTGCCAGCAGCCAGGAAGATACGCAGTATTTT. Translated, it gives CASSQEDTQYF. The chain joins TRBV7-2 to TRBJ2-3; D is unresolved. Germline assignment: CDR1 SGHTA and CDR2 FQGNSA. CDR3 length: 11 amino acids. With 5 bases removed from V and 5 bases from J, the gap between germline ends came to 5 bases.

J is TRBJ1-4 and V is TRBV7-3, with 7 positions matching TRBD1. J lost 8 bases, V lost 4 bases, and 13 bases had no gene match. From germline, CDR1 is SGHTA and CDR2 FQGTGA. This CDR3 comprises 16 residues. The CDR3 here is CASSSGPPGTAEKLFF. The CDR3 DNA reads as TGTGCCAGCAGCTCTGGTCCACCCGGGACAGCCGAAAAACTGTTTTTT.

The chain couples TRBV7-2 to TRBJ2-7; possible D gene TRBD1, 5 bases. Trimming pared 9 bases from V and 0 bases from J, leaving 18 bases between. The germline gives CDR1 SGHTA, CDR2 FQGNSA. The CDR3 runs to 15 residues. The chain's CDR3 is CASRYRGQGSYEQYF. The CDR3 coding sequence is TGTGCCAGTAGGTACAGAGGCCAGGGCTCCTACGAGCAGTACTTC.

The chain recombines TRBV6-1 with TRBJ2-5, with D unclear. V was clipped by 6 bases and J by 5 bases, with 13 bases between them. Per the germline V gene, CDR1 is MNHNS and CDR2 is SASEGT. The CDR3 has 13 residues. DNA of the CDR3: TGTGCCAGCAGCTCGGATCAGTATGAGACCCAGTACTTC. Translating it yields CASSSDQYETQYF.

J is TRBJ2-6 and V is TRBV5-1; 9 bases line up with TRBD2. Germline-derived CDR1 and CDR2 are SGHRS and YFSETQ. V gave up 4 bases and J gave up 2 bases; unmatched junction bases: 4. CDR3 length equals 16 residues. This CDR3 is CASSELAGAGANVLTF. The CDR3, as DNA: TGCGCCAGCAGCGAGTTAGCGGGAGCTGGGGCCAACGTCCTGACTTTC.

In its sample, this clonotype was seen many times. J is TRBJ2-7 and V is TRBV11-2, with D maybe TRBD2 (6 bases). Germline CDR1 SGHAT, CDR2 FQNNGV. CDR3 length: 14 residues. V gave up 7 bases and J gave up 3 bases, with 16 bases separating them. Here the CDR3 reads CASTTDGDFYEQYF. The CDR3 coding sequence is TGTGCCAGCACGACCGACGGGGACTTCTACGAGCAGTACTTC.

This clonotype was counted between two and nine times. This chain connects TRBV7-8 to TRBJ1-2; the D is unclear. This CDR3 has 15 amino acids. V lost 0 bases, J lost 4 bases, and 12 bases lay in between. From germline, CDR1 is SGHVS and CDR2 FQNEAQ. The CDR3 protein is CASSLAQLRGYGYTF. CDR3 nucleotides: TGTGCCAGCAGCTTAGCACAGCTTCGAGGCTATGGCTACACCTTC.

With respect to this clonotype: The CDR3 end shows no conserved phenylalanine or tryptophan, and so a read error is likely. The chain has TRBV20-1 and TRBJ2-7, with no clear D. CDR3 length: 14 amino acids. Trimming removed 5 bases from V and 0 bases from J, with 14 bases in between. Germline V gene sequence: CDR1 DFQATT, CDR2 SNEGSKA (reference sequence). For the CDR3, the DNA is TGCAGTGCTTCCAGCTATGGGGACTCCTACGAGCAGTACTTG. Its protein product is CSASSYGDSYEQYL.

The sample holds many counts of this clonotype. The chain employs TRBV12-3 or TRBV12-4 and TRBJ2-7; possible D gene TRBD1, 5 bases. The CDR3 length is 13 residues. Between the trimmed V and J ends, which lost 5 bases and 4 bases, there was a span of 12 bases. CDR3 sequence: CASSPAQGYEQYF. CDR3 DNA sequence: TGTGCCAGCAGTCCCGCCCAGGGTTACGAGCAGTACTTC.

The J gene is TRBJ1-1, the V gene TRBV29-1, with 9 bases identical to TRBD1. With 6 bases clipped from V and 0 bases from J, the junction kept 8 bases outside the gene matches. Per germline, CDR1 SQVTM and CDR2 ANQGSEA. The CDR3 totals 15 residues. CDR3 sequence: CSVRDRVGLNTEAFF. The CDR3 DNA reads TGCAGCGTCCGGGACAGGGTAGGGTTGAACACTGAAGCTTTCTTT.

This clonotype has at least ten counts. The chain combines TRBV10-1 with TRBJ2-7; perhaps D is TRBD1 or TRBD2 (5 bases each). Germline CDR1 WNHNN, CDR2 SYGVQD (reference sequence). With 3 bases removed from V and 1 base from J, the gap between germline ends came to 16 bases. CDR3 size: 16 residues. The CDR3 protein is CASSDLRGRGSYEQYF. The CDR3 DNA sequence: TGCGCCAGCAGTGATTTAAGGGGCCGCGGGTCCTACGAGCAGTACTTC.

In this sample, this clonotype turned up a few times. The chain links TRBV6-1 to TRBJ1-5; D unresolved. CDR1 MNHNS and CDR2 SASEGT come from the germline V gene. V lost 8 bases, J lost 0 bases, and 14 bases lay in between. This CDR3 has 15 residues. The CDR3 DNA reads TGTGCCAGCCTAAGCCATTTTTATAGCAATCAGCCCCAGCATTTT. Its translation is CASLSHFYSNQPQHF.

This clonotype was seen only a few times. This chain links TRBV20-1 with TRBJ1-1; D remains unclear. Germline V CDR1 and CDR2: DFQATT, SNEGSKA (reference sequence). Trimming shortened V by 2 bases and J by 3 bases, and 13 bases separated the two germline ends. The CDR3 length is 14 residues. As DNA, the CDR3 is TGCAGTGCTAGAACGGGGTCTAAGGACACTGAAGCTTTCTTT. Encoded protein: CSARTGSKDTEAFF.

This clonotype has only a few counts. V and J are TRBV12-3 or TRBV12-4 and TRBJ1-5; 9 bases line up with TRBD1. CDR3 length: 13 amino acids. With V trimmed by 5 bases and J by 5 bases, 1 base remained unmatched. In nucleotides, the CDR3 is TGTGCCAGCAGTACAGGGGGCCATCAGCCCCAGCATTTT. This gives the protein CASSTGGHQPQHF.